This entry lists 14 T cell receptor beta chains sequenced from one sample in a study of cytomegalovirus exposure and HLA in healthy donors. The PCR contained 60 Vbeta and 13 Jbeta primers. Here immunoSEQ multiplex PCR was the method, and the copy in TCRdb shows in-frame clones only, minus some. The sample contains 65,000 to 85,000 clones, around 80% of which appear only once. Source material: PBMCs. These receptors came from a man between 45 and 60 years old in good health and CMV-seropositive.

The chain has TRBV7-9 and TRBJ2-3; D may be TRBD1 (5 bases). Trimming shortened V by 2 bases and J by 5 bases, and 20 bases separated the two germline ends. The germline V gene encodes CDR1 SEHNR and CDR2 FQNEAQ (reference sequence). This CDR3 has 17 amino acids. CDR3 residues: CASSLSPGASRIDTQYF. The CDR3 DNA sequence: TGTGCCAGCAGCTTAAGCCCTGGGGCTAGTCGTATAGATACGCAGTATTTT.

CDR3 bases: TGCGCCAGCAGCCAAGGCGGCACCGACTCCTACAATGAGCAGTTCTTC. Translating it yields CASSQGGTDSYNEQFF. The chain joins TRBV4-1 to TRBJ2-1; no reliable D call. V was trimmed by 1 base and J by 0 bases, leaving 10 bases between them. Per germline, CDR1 MGHRA and CDR2 YSYEKL. The CDR3 length is 16 residues.

Only a few counts were recorded for this clone. This chain connects TRBV11-3 to TRBJ2-7; 13 bases align to TRBD2. Germline CDR1 and CDR2: SGHNT and YENEEA. The J segment lost 4 bases and the V segment lost 5 bases, leaving 17 bases of the junction unmatched. The CDR3 consists of 19 residues. CDR3 amino acids: CASSNNRTSGSGVRYEQYF. In DNA form, the CDR3 reads TGTGCCAGCAGCAACAACAGGACTAGCGGGAGTGGGGTGAGATACGAGCAGTACTTC.

The chain joins TRBV7-8 to TRBJ2-7; D is perhaps TRBD2 (5 bases). Trimming pared 5 bases from V and 2 bases from J, leaving 13 bases between. The CDR3 is 14 residues long. Germline V gene sequence: CDR1 SGHVS, CDR2 FQNEAQ. The CDR3 nucleotides read TGTGCCAGCAGCCCTACAGAGACTACCTACGAGCAGTACTTC. Translation: CASSPTETTYEQYF.

The rearrangement links TRBV7-2 to TRBJ2-2; 9 bases map to TRBD1. Germline lookup yields CDR1 SGHTA and CDR2 FQGNSA. J gave up 3 bases and V 1 base, and 6 bases lay outside the gene matches. The CDR3 is 17 residues long. The CDR3 DNA follows: TGTGCCAGCAGCTTAGTTCGTCGGACAGGGGACACCGGGGAGCTGTTTTTT. Translated, it gives CASSLVRRTGDTGELFF.

The chain combines TRBV7-3 with TRBJ1-1; 8 positions agree with TRBD1. Germline values: CDR1 SGHTA, CDR2 FQGTGA. The CDR3 runs to 14 residues. V lost 5 bases, J lost 1 base, and 3 bases stayed unmatched. The CDR3 sequence: CASSIGTGNTEAFF. DNA of the CDR3: TGTGCCAGCAGCATCGGGACAGGGAACACTGAAGCTTTCTTT. The whole variable domain, filled in from reference TRBV7-3 and TRBJ1-1, reads GAGVSQTPSNKVTEKGKYVELRCDPISGHTALYWYRQSLGQGPEFLIYFQGTGAADDSGLPNDRFFAVRPEGSVSTLKIQRTERGDSAVYLCASSIGTGNTEAFFGQGTRLTVV.

In nucleotides, the CDR3 is TGCGCCAGTACCAAAGCGGGATTCAACACCGGGGAGCTGTTTTTT. Translation gives CASTKAGFNTGELFF. J is TRBJ2-2 and V is TRBV5-1; 7 bases align to TRBD2. Germline values: CDR1 SGHRS, CDR2 YFSETQ. Losses at the gene ends were 8 bases for V and 2 bases for J; bases not matched to a gene: 9. The CDR3 extends over 15 amino acids.

For the CDR3, the DNA is TGTGCCAGCAGAAGGACAGCAGACTATAATTCACCCCTCCACTTT. Its translation: CASRRTADYNSPLHF. This chain links TRBV6-5 with TRBJ1-6; possible D gene TRBD1, 6 bases. Germline loops: CDR1 MNHEY, CDR2 SVGAGI. The V end was cut by 6 bases, the J end by 3 bases, with 12 bases between. The CDR3 has 15 residues.

The V call is TRBV6-5, the J call TRBJ2-3; D may be TRBD1 (6 bases). The CDR3 runs 12 residues. The germline V gene has CDR1 MNHEY and CDR2 SVGAGI. V was pared by 8 bases and J by 3 bases, with 9 bases between. The CDR3 sequence is CASGGYTDTQYF. The CDR3 DNA is TGTGCCAGCGGGGGCTATACAGATACGCAGTATTTT.

The chain's CDR3 is CASSSSWGGNQETQYF. CDR3 coding DNA: TGTGCCAGCAGCTCCTCATGGGGAGGGAACCAAGAGACCCAGTACTTC. The chain joins TRBV11-2 to TRBJ2-5; 7 bases are shared with TRBD2. The CDR3 has 16 residues. Germline V gene sequence: CDR1 SGHAT, CDR2 FQNNGV. J gave up 0 bases and V 4 bases, and 8 bases lay outside the gene matches.

This rearrangement joins TRBV9 to TRBJ2-7, with D perhaps TRBD2 (6 bases). This CDR3 has 14 amino acids. Germline V CDR1 and CDR2: SGDLS, YYNGEE. Trimming removed 4 bases at V and 2 bases at J, with 13 bases between. The CDR3 spells CASSPRSSAYEQYF. CDR3 DNA sequence: TGTGCCAGCAGCCCCCGTTCTAGCGCCTACGAGCAGTACTTC.

V usage is TRBV11-2 and J usage is TRBJ2-7, with D possibly TRBD2 on 6 matching bases. V lost 6 bases to trimming and J lost 0 bases, with 21 bases between them. CDR1 SGHAT and CDR2 FQNNGV come from the germline V gene. This CDR3 comprises 17 residues. CDR3 sequence: CASRTPGGVGSSYEQYF. In DNA form, the CDR3 reads TGTGCCAGCAGGACCCCCGGCGGGGTAGGAAGCTCCTACGAGCAGTACTTC.

This clone was counted a few times. The rearrangement uses TRBV7-2 and TRBJ2-7; TRBD1 matches 9 bases. The CDR3 loop spans 15 amino acids. After removal of 3 bases from V and 2 bases from J, the junction contained 5 bases not matched to a gene. The germline V gene has CDR1 SGHTA and CDR2 FQGNSA. In DNA, the CDR3 is TGTGCCAGCAGCTTTGCATGGGACAGGGCCTACGAGCAGTACTTC. As protein: CASSFAWDRAYEQYF.

The chain joins TRBV5-1 to TRBJ1-4, with a possible D match to TRBD1 (5 bases). Looked up from germline, CDR1 is SGHRS and CDR2 is YFSETQ. CDR3 size: 15 residues. Trimming left V 1 base short and J 4 bases short, with 11 bases between. Written as DNA, the CDR3 is TGCGCCAGCAGCTTGAAGACAGACCTTAATGAAAAACTGTTTTTT. This encodes CASSLKTDLNEKLFF.